Listed below are T cell receptor beta chains from one sample, sequenced in a study of CD8+ T cells in alopecia areata. TCRdb's table, derived via immunoSEQ multiplex PCR, lists solely in-frame clones and lacks some. The sample shows 200,000 or so clones, 58% of them seen only once. The sample was CD4+ T cells sorted from blood, taken at week 24, from a patient treated with tofacitinib. These receptors came from a human donor with alopecia areata. The CDR3 runs from the conserved cysteine through the conserved F or W. A D gene is named only where the DNA matches it firmly. The size field is filled for only some rows; it gives once, few, many or a size class.

d_call: .
j_call: TRBJ2-7
clone_size: .
v_call: TRBV29-1
cdr3_nt: TGCAGCGTTGTTGTAGGTAGCTCCTACGAGCAGTACTTC
cdr3_aa: CSVVVGSSYEQYF

d_call: .
j_call: TRBJ2-7
clone_size: few
v_call: TRBV7-2
cdr3_nt: TGTGCCAGCAGCAGACCGGGACAAACATACGAGCAGTACTTC
cdr3_aa: CASSRPGQTYEQYF

d_call: TRBD1
j_call: TRBJ1-1
clone_size: .
v_call: TRBV18
cdr3_nt: TGTGCCAGCTCACTAACAGACAGGGGGAACACTGAAGCTTTCTTT
cdr3_aa: CASSLTDRGNTEAFF

d_call: .
j_call: TRBJ1-2
clone_size: .
v_call: TRBV5-1
cdr3_nt: TGCGCCAGCAGCCGGACTTCAGATGGCTACACCTTC
cdr3_aa: CASSRTSDGYTF

d_call: TRBD2
j_call: TRBJ2-1
clone_size: .
v_call: TRBV4-3
cdr3_nt: TGCGCCAGCAGCCAAGGGTTTAGCGGGATAGGCGACAATGAGCAGTTCTTC
cdr3_aa: CASSQGFSGIGDNEQFF

d_call: .
j_call: TRBJ2-3
clone_size: .
v_call: TRBV7-3
cdr3_nt: TGTGCCAGCAGCTTAACGAACCGCCCTGATACGCAGTATTTT
cdr3_aa: CASSLTNRPDTQYF

d_call: .
j_call: TRBJ2-3
clone_size: few
v_call: TRBV5-4
cdr3_nt: TGTGCCAGCAGCCCTACGGGGGATACGCAGTATTTT
cdr3_aa: CASSPTGDTQYF

d_call: .
j_call: TRBJ1-5
clone_size: .
v_call: TRBV4-3
cdr3_nt: TGCGCCAGCAGCCAAGATAACAATCAGCCCCAGCATTTT
cdr3_aa: CASSQDNNQPQHF

d_call: TRBD2
j_call: TRBJ2-3
clone_size: .
v_call: TRBV28
cdr3_nt: TGTGCCAGCAGTCTGGGGGGACTAGGGGCAGATACGCAGTATTTT
cdr3_aa: CASSLGGLGADTQYF

d_call: .
j_call: TRBJ1-1
clone_size: .
v_call: TRBV9
cdr3_nt: TGTGCCAGCAGCTCACACCGGGACACTGAAGCTTTCTTT
cdr3_aa: CASSSHRDTEAFF

d_call: TRBD1
j_call: TRBJ1-2
clone_size: .
v_call: TRBV5-1
cdr3_nt: TGCGCCAGCAGCCCTACTCAGGGGGCGGGTGGCTACACCTTC
cdr3_aa: CASSPTQGAGGYTF

d_call: .
j_call: TRBJ2-7
clone_size: once
v_call: TRBV27
cdr3_nt: TGTGCCAGCAGTGAGAGGGGCGTCTACGAGCAGTACTTC
cdr3_aa: CASSERGVYEQYF

d_call: TRBD1
j_call: TRBJ2-2
clone_size: .
v_call: TRBV5-1
cdr3_nt: TGCGCCAGCAGCTTGAAGGGACAGGGGGCGTTAAACACCGGGGAGCTGTTTTTT
cdr3_aa: CASSLKGQGALNTGELFF

d_call: .
j_call: TRBJ2-5
clone_size: .
v_call: TRBV10-3
cdr3_nt: TGTGCCATCAGTGATGAGAGGGCCCAGTACTTC
cdr3_aa: CAISDERAQYF

d_call: .
j_call: TRBJ1-2
clone_size: .
v_call: TRBV5-1
cdr3_nt: TGCGCCTCAGGGGACCGGTCCTCTAACTATGGCTACACCTTC
cdr3_aa: CASGDRSSNYGYTF

d_call: .
j_call: TRBJ2-5
clone_size: .
v_call: TRBV18
cdr3_nt: TGTGCCAGCTCACCAAGCCGGGTGGAAACCCAGTACTTC
cdr3_aa: CASSPSRVETQYF